This T cell receptor beta chain appears in the sequencing data of a study of identical twins. Findings and caveats of the study: Fewer insertions characterized abundant cord blood beta clonotypes, whereas memory repertoires showed none.

This clonotype was counted only a few times. The antigen is unknown. The CDR3 extends over 11 amino acids. Germline CDR1 LGHDT, CDR2 YNNKEL (reference sequence). V lost 3 bases and J 10 bases, leaving 10 bases between the germline ends. Everyone who donated was a healthy Caucasian. TCRdb processed the 5' RACE reads anew with MiXCR; each CDR3 protein has one entry. The sample lists fewer than 250,000 distinct CDR3 sequences; around 8.1% were seen once. These records were also assigned to another study, of yellow fever vaccine responses in identical twins.

The specimen was memory (CD45RO+) T cells sorted from blood. The sequence was collected from a woman aged 18-29 years in good health. The genes are TRBV3-1 and TRBJ2-7; D is ambiguous. In DNA, the CDR3 is TGTGCCAGCAGCCATTCCGGAGCCCAGTACTTC. Residues: CASSHSGAQYF.